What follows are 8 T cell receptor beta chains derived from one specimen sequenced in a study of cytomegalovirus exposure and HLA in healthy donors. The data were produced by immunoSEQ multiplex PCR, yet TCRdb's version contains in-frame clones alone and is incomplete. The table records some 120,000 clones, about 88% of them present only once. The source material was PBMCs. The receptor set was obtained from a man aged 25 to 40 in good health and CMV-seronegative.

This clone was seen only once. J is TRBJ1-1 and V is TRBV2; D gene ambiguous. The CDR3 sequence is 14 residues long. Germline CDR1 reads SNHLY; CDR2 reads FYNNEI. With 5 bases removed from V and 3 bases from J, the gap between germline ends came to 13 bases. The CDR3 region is CASSFVTADTEAFF. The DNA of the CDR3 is TGTGCCAGCAGTTTCGTAACAGCCGACACTGAAGCTTTCTTT.

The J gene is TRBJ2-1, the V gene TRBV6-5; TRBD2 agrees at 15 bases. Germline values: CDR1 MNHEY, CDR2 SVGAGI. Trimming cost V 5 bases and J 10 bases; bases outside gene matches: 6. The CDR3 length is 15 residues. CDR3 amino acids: CASSRGLAGGNEQFF. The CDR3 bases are TGTGCCAGCAGTCGGGGACTAGCGGGAGGAAACGAGCAGTTCTTC.

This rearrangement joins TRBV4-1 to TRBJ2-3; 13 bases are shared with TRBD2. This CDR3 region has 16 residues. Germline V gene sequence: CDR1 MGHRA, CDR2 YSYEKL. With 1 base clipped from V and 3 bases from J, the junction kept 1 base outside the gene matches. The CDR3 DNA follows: TGCGCCAGCAGCCAAGGGACTAGCGGGAGAACAGATACGCAGTATTTT. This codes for CASSQGTSGRTDTQYF.

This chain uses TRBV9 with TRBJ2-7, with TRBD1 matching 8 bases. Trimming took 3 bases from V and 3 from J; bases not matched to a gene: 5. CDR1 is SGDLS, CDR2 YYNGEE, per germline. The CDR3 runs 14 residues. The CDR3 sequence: CASSAPGQVYEQYF. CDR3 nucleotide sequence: TGTGCCAGCAGCGCCCCGGGACAGGTCTACGAGCAGTACTTC.

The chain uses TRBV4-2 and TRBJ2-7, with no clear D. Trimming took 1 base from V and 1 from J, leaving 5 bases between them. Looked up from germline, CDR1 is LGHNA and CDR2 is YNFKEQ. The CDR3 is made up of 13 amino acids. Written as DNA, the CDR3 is TGTGCCAGCAGCCAAGCAGTATCCTACGAGCAGTACTTC. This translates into CASSQAVSYEQYF.

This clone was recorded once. CDR3 region: CASSLWREAPTDTQYF. The CDR3, as DNA: TGTGCCAGTAGTTTGTGGCGGGAGGCGCCCACAGATACGCAGTATTTT. V gene TRBV19 combines with J gene TRBJ2-3; TRBD2 matches 8 bases. V was clipped by 5 bases and J by 2 bases; unmatched bases: 9. This CDR3 contains 16 residues. The germline V gene has CDR1 LNHDA and CDR2 SQIVND (reference sequence).

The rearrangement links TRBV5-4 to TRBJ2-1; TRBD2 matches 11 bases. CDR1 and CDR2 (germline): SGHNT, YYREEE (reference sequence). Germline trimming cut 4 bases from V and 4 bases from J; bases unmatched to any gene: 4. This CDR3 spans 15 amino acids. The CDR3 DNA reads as TGTGCCAGCAGCCTAGCGGGAGGCGGTTACAATGAGCAGTTCTTC. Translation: CASSLAGGGYNEQFF.

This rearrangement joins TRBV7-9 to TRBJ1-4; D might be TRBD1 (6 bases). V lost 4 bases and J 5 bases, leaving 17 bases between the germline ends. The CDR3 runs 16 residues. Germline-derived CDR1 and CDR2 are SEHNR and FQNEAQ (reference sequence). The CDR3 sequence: CASSSIRTVPNEKLFF. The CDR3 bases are TGTGCCAGCAGCTCTATAAGGACAGTACCCAATGAAAAACTGTTTTTT.